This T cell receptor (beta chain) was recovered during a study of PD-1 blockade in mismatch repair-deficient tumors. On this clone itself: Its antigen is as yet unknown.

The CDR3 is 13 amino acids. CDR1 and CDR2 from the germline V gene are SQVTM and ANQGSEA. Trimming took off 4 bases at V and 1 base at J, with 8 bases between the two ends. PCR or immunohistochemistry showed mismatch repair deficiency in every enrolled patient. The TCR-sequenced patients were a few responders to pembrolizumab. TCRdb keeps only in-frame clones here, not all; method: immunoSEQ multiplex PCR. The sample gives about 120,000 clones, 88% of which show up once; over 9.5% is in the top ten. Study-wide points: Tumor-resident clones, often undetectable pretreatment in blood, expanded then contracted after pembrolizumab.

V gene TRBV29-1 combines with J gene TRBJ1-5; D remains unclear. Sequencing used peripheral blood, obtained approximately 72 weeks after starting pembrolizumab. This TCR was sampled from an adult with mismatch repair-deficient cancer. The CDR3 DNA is TGCAGCGTTGCGCGGGGAAGCAATCAGCCCCAGCATTTT. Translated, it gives CSVARGSNQPQHF.